The 27 T cell receptor beta chains given below trace back to one sample, sequenced in a study of T cells after yellow fever vaccination (dated by TCRdb to the late 2010s). In light of the paper, this sample's treatment or condition label describes: live attenuated yellow fever vaccine strain. The library was generated by 5' RACE. Instrument on record: Illumina HiSeq 2500. TCRdb trimmed the raw reads at Q25, called clones with MiXCR and kept productive beta chains. CDR3 protein sequences are deduplicated, and each keeps its most common genes and DNA. The sample data list hundreds of thousands of distinct CDR3 sequences, and about 19% of these were observed just once. The ten largest clonotypes hold roughly an eighth of the sample. Material: PBMCs, obtained 15 days after the yellow fever booster vaccination. These receptors came from a man in his thirties or forties who received the YFV17D yellow fever vaccine.

This chain joins TRBV20-1 and TRBJ2-1; D unclear. V was shortened by 4 bases and J by 5 bases, with 3 bases between the two germline ends. The CDR3 loop spans 10 amino acids. In germline, CDR1 is DFQATT, CDR2 SNEGSKA (reference sequence). The CDR3 nucleotides read TGCAGTGCTAAACACAATGAGCAGTTCTTC. Translated, it gives CSAKHNEQFF.

For this clonotype: At one boundary the junction diverges from the germline segment, which might be a read error. This chain uses TRBV12-3 or TRBV12-4 with TRBJ1-4; the match to TRBD1 covers 8 bases. The CDR3 extends over 16 amino acids. For the CDR3, the DNA is TGTGCCAGTAGTTCTCAACAGGGGGCAACTAATGAAAAACTGTTTTTT. It translates to CASSSQQGATNEKLFF.

The chain has TRBV9 and TRBJ2-1; D tentatively reads TRBD1 or TRBD2 (7 bases each). Deletions cut 2 bases from V and 7 bases from J, with 16 bases between. Germline V gives CDR1 SGDLS, CDR2 YYNGEE. The CDR3 runs 15 residues. The CDR3 protein is CASSVRGGARNEQFF. CDR3 DNA: TGTGCCAGCAGCGTCAGGGGGGGGGCGCGGAATGAGCAGTTCTTC.

The rearrangement joins TRBV12-3 or TRBV12-4 to TRBJ2-7, with 7 bases matching TRBD2. With V trimmed by 6 bases and J by 4 bases, 9 bases remained unmatched. This CDR3 region has 14 residues. This CDR3 is CASRRGLGGYEQYF. In DNA, the CDR3 is TGTGCCAGCAGACGAGGACTGGGGGGGTACGAGCAGTACTTC.

V gene TRBV10-3 combines with J gene TRBJ1-2, with D hard to call. Germline V gives CDR1 ENHRY, CDR2 SYGVKD. The CDR3 runs to 16 residues. V lost 3 bases to trimming and J lost 0 bases, with 14 bases between them. The CDR3 nucleotides read TGTGCCATCAGTGAAGTGGGCAGGTTGGCTAACTATGGCTACACCTTC. This encodes CAISEVGRLANYGYTF.

This clonotype came up a few times. CDR3 nucleotides: TGTGCCAGCAGCCCTTCCAAGACTAACACAGATACGCAGTATTTT. Amino acid sequence: CASSPSKTNTDTQYF. V usage is TRBV12-3 or TRBV12-4 and J usage is TRBJ2-3; D perhaps matches TRBD2 (5 bases). V was clipped by 6 bases and J by 2 bases, with 15 bases between them. The length of the CDR3 is 15 residues.

To note about this clonotype: One junction end does not reproduce the germline sequence, and a read error may be involved. The chain has TRBV18 and TRBJ2-7; 12 bases match TRBD1. Per the germline V gene, CDR1 is KGHSH and CDR2 is LQKENI. The CDR3 contains 16 residues. CDR3: CASSPLSGTGGGEQYF. DNA of the CDR3: TGTGCCAGCTCTCCACTATCCGGGACAGGGGGCGGCGAGCAGTACTTC.

This clonotype was recorded a few times. J is TRBJ1-3 and V is TRBV18; the D gene is possibly TRBD1 (5 bases). CDR3 length: 15 amino acids. Germline CDR1 is KGHSH and CDR2 is LQKENI. The V gene lost 3 bases and the J gene lost 0 bases, with 9 bases spanning the gap. The CDR3 is CASSPGGSSGNTIYF. CDR3 nucleotide sequence: TGTGCCAGCTCACCTGGGGGGAGCTCTGGAAACACCATATATTTT.

This clonotype was observed a handful of times. CDR3 nucleotides: TGTGCCAGCAGTTACTCGGGACTACCTACCTACGAGCAGTACTTC. It translates to CASSYSGLPTYEQYF. The chain links TRBV6-5 to TRBJ2-7; TRBD2 agrees at 7 bases. Trimming cost V 0 bases and J 2 bases; bases outside gene matches: 4. Per germline, CDR1 MNHEY and CDR2 SVGAGI. This CDR3 is 15 amino acids long.

This clonotype was recorded a few times. V gene TRBV20-1 combines with J gene TRBJ2-1; TRBD2 might be the D (5 bases). This CDR3 has 14 amino acids. Germline V gene data show CDR1 as DFQATT and CDR2 as SNEGSKA (reference sequence). The V end lost 6 bases, the J end lost 0 bases, and 12 bases lay between the germline ends. Here the CDR3 DNA reads TGCAGTGCGTTACATAGCGCCTCCTACAATGAGCAGTTCTTC. It codes for CSALHSASYNEQFF.

This clonotype was detected a few times. This chain's CDR3 is CASVLAGAYTQYF. The CDR3 region has the DNA TGTGCCAGCGTACTAGCGGGAGCATATACGCAGTATTTT. The rearrangement links TRBV6-2 or TRBV6-3 to TRBJ2-3; 11 nucleotides line up with TRBD2. The CDR3 length is 13 residues. The germline V gene has CDR1 MNHEY and CDR2 SVGEGT. After removal of 8 bases from V and 7 bases from J, the junction contained 5 bases not matched to a gene.

This chain uses TRBV25-1 with TRBJ2-7, with a tentative D call TRBD1 (6 bases). The CDR3 is made up of 14 amino acids. Between the trimmed V and J ends, which lost 6 bases and 3 bases, there was a span of 15 bases. Germline V gene sequence: CDR1 MGHDK, CDR2 SYGVNS. The chain's CDR3 is CASSHRDHYYEQYF. The CDR3 nucleotides are TGTGCCAGCAGCCACAGGGACCATTACTACGAGCAGTACTTC.

This chain uses TRBV12-3 or TRBV12-4 with TRBJ1-2, with TRBD1 matching over 11 bases. CDR3 size: 17 residues. After removal of 2 bases from V and 1 base from J, the junction contained 6 bases not matched to a gene. In nucleotides, the CDR3 is TGTGCCAGCAGTTTAAGGACAGGGGGCAACTATAACTATGGCTACACCTTC. It translates to CASSLRTGGNYNYGYTF.

This clonotype turned up a few times. The genes are TRBV12-3 or TRBV12-4 and TRBJ2-7; 7 bases align to TRBD1. The CDR3 extends over 17 amino acids. V was clipped by 6 bases and J by 3 bases; unmatched bases: 17. The CDR3 DNA reads TGTGCCAGCAGCCAGGGGGTCCGGGCAGCTCGGCGCTACGAGCAGTACTTC. Its translation is CASSQGVRAARRYEQYF.

The chain combines TRBV20-1 with TRBJ2-5, with a tentative D call TRBD1 (6 bases). Germline V gives CDR1 DFQATT, CDR2 SNEGSKA (reference sequence). The V gene lost 4 bases and the J gene lost 3 bases, with 15 bases spanning the gap. The CDR3 contains 14 residues. CDR3 nucleotide sequence: TGCAGTGCTATAAAGAGTGGGACAAAAGAGACCCAGTACTTC. It encodes CSAIKSGTKETQYF.

CDR3 sequence (DNA): TGTGCCAGCAGTAAGCAGGCATACAATGAGCAGTTCTTC. The encoded protein is CASSKQAYNEQFF. This chain connects TRBV6-2 or TRBV6-3 to TRBJ2-1; D not resolved. The CDR3 has 13 residues. CDR1 and CDR2 (germline): MNHEY, SVGEGT. Trimming took 5 bases from V and 4 from J, leaving 9 bases between them.

This clonotype occurred many times. The chain links TRBV7-2 to TRBJ2-1; 13 bases are a match to TRBD2. CDR1 and CDR2 (germline): SGHTA, FQGNSA. V was clipped by 7 bases and J by 8 bases; unmatched bases: 8. The CDR3 consists of 15 residues. CDR3 in amino acids: CASNPGLAGTYEQFF. In nucleotides, the CDR3 is TGTGCCAGCAATCCGGGACTAGCGGGAACCTATGAGCAGTTCTTC.

The chain joins TRBV29-1 to TRBJ1-5, with D possibly TRBD1 on 6 matching bases. V was pared by 3 bases and J by 3 bases, with 15 bases between. The CDR3 has 15 amino acids. Germline V gene lookup returns CDR1 SQVTM and CDR2 ANQGSEA. CDR3 nucleotide sequence: TGCAGCGTTGAGCTCTACGGACAGAACAATCAGCCCCAGCATTTT. It is translated as CSVELYGQNNQPQHF.

This clonotype was recorded a few times. V and J are TRBV9 and TRBJ2-3; 7 nucleotides align to TRBD2. J was trimmed by 7 bases and V by 4 bases; bases with no gene match: 9. This CDR3 has 14 amino acids. Germline values: CDR1 SGDLS, CDR2 YYNGEE. The DNA for the CDR3 is TGTGCCAGCAGCCCGAGGACTAGTGGAAATACGCAGTATTTT. Protein sequence: CASSPRTSGNTQYF.

V usage is TRBV19 and J usage is TRBJ2-2; no clear D. V shed 3 bases and J shed 0 bases, with 8 bases lying between them. The germline V gene encodes CDR1 LNHDA and CDR2 SQIVND (reference sequence). The CDR3 covers 15 residues. CDR3 loop: CASSIIGANTGELFF. CDR3 DNA sequence: TGTGCCAGTAGTATTATCGGTGCGAACACCGGGGAGCTGTTTTTT.

The chain joins TRBV20-1 to TRBJ2-3; unclear D gene. The CDR3 spans 15 residues. V lost 6 bases, J lost 4 bases, and 20 bases lay in between. Germline CDR1 DFQATT, CDR2 SNEGSKA (reference sequence). In DNA form, the CDR3 reads TGCAGTGCCCCGAAGGGTGGGGTCTTTCCAGATACGCAGTATTTT. This codes for CSAPKGGVFPDTQYF.

Only a few counts were recorded for this clonotype. CDR3 DNA sequence: TGTGCCAGCAGTTTGCTTGGAGGGGCCAACGTCCTGACTTTC. It encodes CASSLLGGANVLTF. The genes are TRBV28 and TRBJ2-6; D gene ambiguous. This CDR3 is 14 amino acids long. Trimming removed 3 bases from V and 4 bases from J, with 7 bases in between. Germline V gives CDR1 MDHEN, CDR2 SYDVKM.

Only a few counts were recorded for this clonotype. The V and J genes are TRBV9 and TRBJ1-1; D may be TRBD1 (6 bases). The V and J ends lost 4 bases and 5 bases respectively, with 18 bases between them. CDR1 is SGDLS, CDR2 YYNGEE, per germline. This CDR3 region has 15 residues. This CDR3 is CASSLEPGHWTEAFF. CDR3 coding DNA: TGTGCCAGCAGCCTTGAGCCGGGACATTGGACTGAAGCTTTCTTT.

This chain uses TRBV27 with TRBJ2-7; TRBD2 matches at 8 bases. The ends lost 8 bases at V and 2 bases at J; junction bases unmatched: 5. This CDR3 is 13 amino acids long. Germline CDR1 reads MNHEY; CDR2 reads SMNVEV (reference sequence). The chain's CDR3 is CASRTGGAYEQYF. CDR3 nucleotide sequence: TGTGCCAGCCGGACGGGGGGGGCCTACGAGCAGTACTTC.

A few counts support this clonotype. The chain links TRBV11-2 to TRBJ2-3, with a tentative D call TRBD1 (6 bases). Trimming stripped 2 bases from V and 3 bases from J, with 15 bases between. This CDR3 comprises 16 residues. Germline-derived CDR1 and CDR2 are SGHAT and FQNNGV. CDR3 residues: CASSLIGQRGTDTQYF. CDR3 sequence (DNA): TGTGCCAGCAGCTTAATCGGACAGCGCGGGACAGATACGCAGTATTTT.

As for this clonotype: At one end the junction does not follow the germline gene, possibly because of a read error. The chain couples TRBV5-1 to TRBJ2-7; no clear D gene. The CDR3 has 16 amino acids. Germline CDR1 reads SGHRS; CDR2 reads YFSETQ. This chain's CDR3 is CASSLAWVGRSSEQYF. The CDR3 DNA reads TGCGCCAGCAGCTTGGCCTGGGTAGGACGGTCCTCCGAGCAGTACTTC.

The rearrangement links TRBV14 to TRBJ2-5; D ambiguous. CDR3 size: 12 residues. With 3 bases removed from V and 5 bases from J, the gap between germline ends came to 7 bases. Germline values: CDR1 SGHDN, CDR2 FVKESK. CDR3 sequence: CASSHYGETQYF. The CDR3 region has the DNA TGTGCCAGCAGCCACTATGGGGAGACCCAGTACTTC.